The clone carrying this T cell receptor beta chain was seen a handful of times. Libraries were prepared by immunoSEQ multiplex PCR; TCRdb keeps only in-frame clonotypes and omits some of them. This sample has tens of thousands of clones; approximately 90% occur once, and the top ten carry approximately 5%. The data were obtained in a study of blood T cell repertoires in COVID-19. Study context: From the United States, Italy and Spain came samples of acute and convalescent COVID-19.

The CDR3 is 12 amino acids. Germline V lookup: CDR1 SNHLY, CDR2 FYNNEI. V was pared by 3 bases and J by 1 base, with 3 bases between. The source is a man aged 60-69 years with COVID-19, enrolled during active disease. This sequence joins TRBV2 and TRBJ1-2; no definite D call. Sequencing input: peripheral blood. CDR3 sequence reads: CASSDSNYGYTF. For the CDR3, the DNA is TGTGCCAGCAGTGACAGTAACTATGGCTACACCTTC.